Shown below are 4 T cell receptor beta chains from a single sample sequenced in a study of early T cells in non-severe SARS-CoV-2 infection. Using its own MiXCR run on the 5' RACE reads, TCRdb lists one record per CDR3 protein. The data contain 70,000 or so distinct CDR3 sequences, around 13% of them seen just once; the ten biggest clones take up roughly 1.3%. Sequenced material: whole blood. Receptor source: an adult who was a healthcare worker with PCR-confirmed SARS-CoV-2 infection or an uninfected control (not recorded which).

This clonotype came up many times. J is TRBJ1-2 and V is TRBV7-2, with no clear D. CDR3 size: 13 residues. The V gene lost 11 bases and the J gene lost 4 bases, with 17 bases spanning the gap. Looked up from germline, CDR1 is SGHTA and CDR2 is FQGNSA. The CDR3 loop is CALARSKGYGYTF. The CDR3 region has the DNA TGTGCCTTAGCTCGGTCAAAGGGCTATGGCTACACCTTC.

This clonotype was recorded at least ten times. V gene TRBV10-1 combines with J gene TRBJ2-3; D might be TRBD2 (5 bases). V was clipped by 4 bases and J by 6 bases, with 14 bases between them. Germline CDR1 is WNHNN and CDR2 is SYGVQD (reference sequence). The CDR3 is 14 residues long. DNA of the CDR3: TGCGCCAGCAGTGTAACGGGGATGGGGGATACGCAGTATTTT. Translating gives CASSVTGMGDTQYF.

This clonotype was detected ten times or more. The chain couples TRBV12-3 or TRBV12-4 to TRBJ2-7, with D perhaps matching TRBD1 (5 bases). V was cut by 5 bases and J by 9 bases, with 14 bases left in between. The CDR3 has 12 residues. The CDR3 DNA sequence: TGTGCCAGCAGTCGCAATAGGGGCCCGCAGTACTTC. This encodes CASSRNRGPQYF.

Many counts were recorded for this clonotype. The genes are TRBV6-2 or TRBV6-3 and TRBJ1-4, with D maybe TRBD1 (6 bases). This CDR3 region has 16 residues. With 6 bases removed from V and 3 bases from J, the gap between germline ends came to 17 bases. Germline V gene data show CDR1 as MNHEY and CDR2 as SVGEGT. The CDR3 DNA sequence: TGTGCCAGCAGAAAACAGGGAACGAAAGCTAATGAAAAACTGTTTTTT. Translating gives CASRKQGTKANEKLFF.